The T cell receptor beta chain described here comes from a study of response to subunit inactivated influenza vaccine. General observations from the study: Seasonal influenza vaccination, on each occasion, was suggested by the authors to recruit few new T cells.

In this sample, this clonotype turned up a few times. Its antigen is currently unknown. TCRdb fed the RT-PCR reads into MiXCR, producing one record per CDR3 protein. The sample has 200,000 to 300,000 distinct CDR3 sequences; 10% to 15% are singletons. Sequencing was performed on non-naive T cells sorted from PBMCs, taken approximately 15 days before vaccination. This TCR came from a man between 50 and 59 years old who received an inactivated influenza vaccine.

CDR3 nucleotides: TGCGCCAGCAGCCACCGGGGACAGCCTAGCACAGATACGCAGTATTTT. This codes for CASSHRGQPSTDTQYF. The V gene is TRBV4-1, the J gene TRBJ2-3; TRBD1 agrees at 7 bases. The V gene end was trimmed by 3 bases and the J gene end by 0 bases; junction bases not matched to a gene: 6. The germline gives CDR1 MGHRA, CDR2 YSYEKL. This CDR3 comprises 16 residues.